The 22 T cell receptor beta chains in this list originate from one sample, sequenced in a study of Ad26.COV2.S vaccination and SARS-CoV-2 variants. Assay used: immunoSEQ multiplex PCR; TCRdb lists only in-frame clones, some missing. Of about 380,000 clones in the sample, around 82% are singletons; the top ten hold just under 7.5%. Treatment noted: roughly 20 received Ad26.COV2.S at low or high dose, single or two shots; 5 received placebo; per-sample allocation not given. Collection of samples fell on day 63 after the first vaccine or placebo injection. The specimen comprised peripheral blood, sampled in a trial of Ad26.COV2.S vaccine versus placebo. These receptors were obtained from a person aged 18-60 years who received the Ad26.COV2.S COVID-19 vaccine or a placebo.

J is TRBJ2-5 and V is TRBV20-1; possibly TRBD1 or TRBD2 for D (6 bases each). The germline V gene encodes CDR1 DFQATT and CDR2 SNEGSKA (reference sequence). CDR3 length: 10 residues. The CDR3 DNA follows: TGCAGACAAGGGGGGGAGACCCAGTACTTC. It yields the protein CRQGGETQYF.

This rearrangement joins TRBV12-5 to TRBJ1-4, with no clear D. Trimming took off 2 bases at V and 8 bases at J, with 18 bases between the two ends. The CDR3 is 16 residues long. The germline V gene has CDR1 LGHNT and CDR2 FRNRAP. Here the CDR3 reads CASGLHVVWLEEKLFF. The DNA for the CDR3 is TGTGCTAGTGGTTTGCATGTAGTGTGGTTGGAGGAAAAACTGTTTTTT.

This chain joins TRBV7-3 and TRBJ1-2, with D hard to call. CDR3 length equals 13 residues. Germline assignment: CDR1 SGHTA and CDR2 FQGTGA. V shed 3 bases and J shed 8 bases, with 13 bases lying between them. The chain's CDR3 is CASSFREGNGYTF. CDR3 sequence (DNA): TGTGCCAGCAGCTTTCGGGAGGGTAACGGCTACACCTTC.

This chain joins TRBV5-4 and TRBJ2-4; 10 nucleotides match TRBD2. This CDR3 is built from 15 residues. CDR1 and CDR2 (germline): SGHNT, YYREEE (reference sequence). Trimming removed 3 bases from V and 1 base from J; junction bases left unmatched: 1. This CDR3 reads CASSYSGGAKNIQYF. The CDR3 bases are TGTGCCAGCAGCTATAGCGGGGGGGCCAAAAACATTCAGTACTTC.

V usage is TRBV9 and J usage is TRBJ2-3, with D uncertain. CDR1 is SGDLS, CDR2 YYNGEE, per germline. The CDR3 is made up of 15 amino acids. V lost 4 bases, J lost 2 bases, and 14 bases lay in between. CDR3 loop: CASSRVSPHTDTQYF. The CDR3, as DNA: TGTGCCAGCAGCCGGGTCTCGCCCCACACAGATACGCAGTATTTT.

Comments on this clone: A junction boundary mismatches the germline segment, possibly from a read error. The V gene is TRBV27, the J gene TRBJ2-3, with unresolved D. The CDR3 consists of 16 residues. Germline V gene lookup returns CDR1 MNHEY and CDR2 SMNVEV (reference sequence). The CDR3 nucleotides are TGTGCCAGCAGCCTGACACACACCTTGCGCACAGATACGCGGTATTTT. This codes for CASSLTHTLRTDTRYF.

This chain joins TRBV5-6 and TRBJ2-3; perhaps TRBD2 as D (6 bases). V was trimmed by 3 bases and J by 10 bases, leaving 9 bases between them. The CDR3 is made up of 11 amino acids. The germline CDR1 and CDR2 sequences are SGHDT and YYEEEE. The CDR3 is CASSWREAQYF. DNA for the CDR3: TGTGCCAGCAGCTGGAGGGAGGCGCAGTATTTT. The full variable domain, in which reference TRBV5-6 and TRBJ2-3 provide the parts outside the CDR3, is DAGVTQSPTHLIKTRGQQVTLRCSPKSGHDTVSWYQQALGQGPQFIFQYYEEEERQRGNFPDRFSGHQFPNYSSELNVNALLLGDSALYLCASSWREAQYFGPGTRLTVL.

The CDR3, as DNA: TGTGCCAGACAGGAGGACTATGGCTACACCTTC. The encoded protein is CARQEDYGYTF. V usage is TRBV3-1 (or the pseudogene TRBV3-2) and J usage is TRBJ1-2, with D possibly TRBD1 on 5 matching bases. Trimming pared 9 bases from V and 3 bases from J, leaving 8 bases between. This CDR3 contains 11 residues. Germline V gene data show CDR1 as LGHDT and CDR2 as YNNKEL (reference sequence).

This clone was observed once. V and J are TRBV9 and TRBJ2-3; D remains unclear. The CDR3 totals 14 residues. Per the germline V gene, CDR1 is SGDLS and CDR2 is YYNGEE. The V gene lost 0 bases and the J gene lost 0 bases, with 5 bases spanning the gap. The CDR3: CASSVGPSTDTQYF. The CDR3 DNA sequence: TGTGCCAGCAGCGTAGGTCCTAGCACAGATACGCAGTATTTT.

The chain couples TRBV6-5 to TRBJ2-1; 12 bases fit TRBD2. V shed 7 bases and J 6 bases; nucleotides not matched to a gene: 4. CDR1 is MNHEY and CDR2 is SVGAGI in the germline V gene. This CDR3 has 14 residues. CDR3 sequence: CASKGLAGTNEQFF. CDR3 nucleotides: TGTGCCAGCAAAGGACTAGCGGGAACCAATGAGCAGTTCTTC.

This clone was picked up a small number of times. The V and J genes are TRBV7-2 and TRBJ1-3; TRBD1 might be the D (5 bases). This CDR3 contains 16 residues. V dropped 4 bases and J dropped 4 bases, with 17 bases sitting between them. The germline gives CDR1 SGHTA, CDR2 FQGNSA. This CDR3 is CASSSSTTGSGNTIYF. The CDR3 DNA sequence: TGTGCCAGCAGCTCAAGCACTACAGGATCAGGAAACACCATATATTTT. Together with reference TRBV7-2 and TRBJ1-3, the CDR3 gives the full variable domain: GAGVSQSPSNKVTEKGKDVELRCDPISGHTALYWYRQSLGQGLEFLIYFQGNSAPDKSGLPSDRFSAERTGGSVSTLTIQRTQQEDSAVYLCASSSSTTGSGNTIYFGEGSWLTVV.

J is TRBJ1-3 and V is TRBV7-2, with 8 nucleotides matching TRBD1. Germline lookup yields CDR1 SGHTA and CDR2 FQGNSA. The V segment lost 5 bases and the J segment 4 bases; nucleotides outside the gene matches: 7. CDR3 length: 15 amino acids. The CDR3 is CASSVDRGSGNTIYF. CDR3 DNA: TGTGCCAGCAGCGTTGACAGGGGCTCCGGAAACACCATATATTTT.

This clone has only one observation. V is TRBV5-1 and J is TRBJ2-7; D gene uncertain. V lost 0 bases and J 0 bases, leaving 4 bases between the germline ends. This CDR3 region has 13 residues. Germline CDR1 SGHRS, CDR2 YFSETQ. The CDR3 sequence is CASSLAPSYEQYF. CDR3 in DNA: TGCGCCAGCAGCTTGGCCCCCTCCTACGAGCAGTACTTC. The whole variable domain, remainder taken from reference TRBV5-1 and TRBJ2-7, is KAGVTQTPRYLIKTRGQQVTLSCSPISGHRSVSWYQQTPGQGLQFLFEYFSETQRNKGNFPGRFSGRQFSNSRSEMNVSTLELGDSALYLCASSLAPSYEQYFGPGTRLTVT.

The V gene is TRBV6-6, the J gene TRBJ1-2; maybe TRBD1 (5 bases). Germline CDR1 reads MNHNY; CDR2 reads SVGAGI (reference sequence). Trimming cost V 6 bases and J 5 bases, with 13 bases left between them. The CDR3 sequence is 13 residues long. The CDR3 sequence is CASSGTVSYGYTF. CDR3 DNA sequence: TGTGCCAGCAGCGGGACGGTATCGTATGGCTACACCTTC.

The genes are TRBV4-1 and TRBJ2-7, with TRBD2 matching 10 bases. V shed 4 bases, J shed 7 bases, and the junction held 10 bases outside the gene matches. CDR1 MGHRA and CDR2 YSYEKL come from the germline V gene. This CDR3 is built from 15 residues. The CDR3 protein is CASSPRLAGAREQYF. CDR3 bases: TGCGCCAGCAGCCCCCGCCTAGCGGGAGCCAGGGAGCAGTACTTC.

This chain connects TRBV9 to TRBJ1-5, with 7 bases fitting TRBD1. V lost 5 bases and J lost 2; bases outside the gene matches: 4. The CDR3 has 14 residues. Germline CDR1 reads SGDLS; CDR2 reads YYNGEE. Here the CDR3 DNA reads TGTGCCAGCAGTGTCACAGGGGGCAATCAGCCCCAGCATTTT. Its protein is CASSVTGGNQPQHF.

In this sample, this clone turned up a few times. J is TRBJ1-5 and V is TRBV7-8; the D gene is possibly TRBD1 (6 bases). V was trimmed by 5 bases and J by 1 base, leaving 6 bases between them. Germline assignment: CDR1 SGHVS and CDR2 FQNEAQ. This CDR3 region has 13 residues. CDR3 DNA sequence: TGTGCCAGCAGCCAGGGGAGCAATCAGCCCCAGCATTTT. Translated: CASSQGSNQPQHF.

V usage is TRBV19 and J usage is TRBJ2-5; no reliable D call. Trimming removed 5 bases from V and 2 bases from J, with 12 bases in between. The CDR3 is 14 residues long. Germline-derived CDR1 and CDR2 are LNHDA and SQIVND (reference sequence). The CDR3 region is CASSRRLIQETQYF. DNA for the CDR3: TGTGCCAGTAGTCGCCGACTGATACAAGAGACCCAGTACTTC.

Details on this clone: In the same sample, other DNA sequences code for this CDR3. This chain joins TRBV2 and TRBJ1-1; D remains unclear. CDR1 SNHLY and CDR2 FYNNEI come from the germline V gene. The CDR3 consists of 12 residues. With 5 bases removed from V and 0 bases from J, the gap between germline ends came to 4 bases. The CDR3 protein is CASSLMNTEAFF. CDR3 in DNA: TGTGCCAGCAGTTTAATGAACACTGAAGCTTTCTTT. Together with reference TRBV2 and TRBJ1-1, the CDR3 gives the full variable domain: EPEVTQTPSHQVTQMGQEVILRCVPISNHLYFYWYRQILGQKVEFLVSFYNNEISEKSEIFDDQFSVERPDGSNFTLKIRSTKLEDSAMYFCASSLMNTEAFFGQGTRLTVV.

On this clone: A read error may be the cause here, since a much bigger clone is one base away. This chain links TRBV9 with TRBJ2-1; D is ambiguous. Germline assignment: CDR1 SGDLS and CDR2 YYNGEE. This CDR3 spans 15 amino acids. V was cut by 4 bases and J by 0 bases, with 11 bases left in between. CDR3 in amino acids: CASSPRGSSYNEQFF. The CDR3 bases are TGTGCCAGCAGCCCCCGCGGAAGCTCCTACAATGAGCAGTTCTTC.

The chain uses TRBV4-2 and TRBJ2-5; TRBD2 agrees at 10 bases. V lost 3 bases to trimming and J lost 3 bases; unmatched junction nucleotides: 7. There are 16 residues in the CDR3. CDR1 is LGHNA, CDR2 YNFKEQ, per germline. The CDR3 here is CASSHWAGLAEETQYF. The CDR3 nucleotides are TGTGCCAGCAGCCATTGGGCCGGACTAGCGGAAGAGACCCAGTACTTC.

J is TRBJ1-4 and V is TRBV21-1. TRBV21-1 is given as a pseudogene. There are 16 residues in the CDR3. The chain's CDR3 is CASSSVAGTDNEKLFF. The DNA for the CDR3 is TGTGCCAGCAGCTCCGTAGCGGGGACAGATAATGAAAAACTGTTTTTT.